A selection of T cell receptor beta chains follows, all from one sample in a study of cytomegalovirus exposure and HLA in healthy donors. The repertoire was sequenced with immunoSEQ multiplex PCR; TCRdb's copy has only in-frame clones and lacks some. The sample shows about 150,000 clones, approximately 80% of them seen only once. The source material was PBMCs. The receptors were sampled from a woman in her thirties or forties in good health and CMV-seropositive. The CDR3 runs from the conserved cysteine through the conserved F or W. D genes are given only for firm matches. Expanded clones get a size class; other rows say once, few or many, or leave the size out.

D gene,J gene,clone size,V gene,CDR3 DNA,CDR3 protein
-,TRBJ2-1,-,TRBV25-1,TGTGCCAGCAGTTGGGCAGGGGGCGGCGGGAGGGAGTACAATGAGCAGTTCTTC,CASSWAGGGGREYNEQFF
TRBD1,TRBJ1-1,-,TRBV19,TGTGCCAGTAGTCAGGGCAGGGGGCTTTTGAACACTGAAGCTTTCTTT,CASSQGRGLLNTEAFF
-,TRBJ1-2,-,TRBV11-2,TGTGCCAGCAGCTCAAACGGGTACGGCTACACCTTC,CASSSNGYGYTF
TRBD2,TRBJ2-1,-,TRBV5-1,TGCGCCAGCAGCCCCGGTTCTGGGGGGGGACTAGCGGGAGGGTCCTACAATGAGCAGTTCTTC,CASSPGSGGGLAGGSYNEQFF
TRBD2,TRBJ2-1,-,TRBV18,TGTGCCAGCTCACCCGGGACTATCAATGAGCAGTTCTTC,CASSPGTINEQFF
TRBD2,TRBJ2-2,-,TRBV7-2,TGTGCCAGCAGCCACGGGGGACTAGCGGGAGGGAACACCGGGGAGCTGTTTTTT,CASSHGGLAGGNTGELFF
TRBD1,TRBJ2-3,-,TRBV18,TGTGCCAGCTCACCACAGCGGACAGGGGGGACAGATACGCAGTATTTT,CASSPQRTGGTDTQYF
-,TRBJ2-3,-,TRBV7-6,TGTGCCAGCAGCCCGACTAGAGGCGGATCAGATACGCAGTATTTT,CASSPTRGGSDTQYF
TRBD2,TRBJ2-7,-,TRBV10-3,TGTGCCATCAGTGGGAGCCTAGCGGGCTCCTACGAGCAGTACTTC,CAISGSLAGSYEQYF
TRBD1,TRBJ1-3,-,TRBV25-1,TGTGCCAGCAGTCACAGGGGGAACTCTGGAAACACCATATATTTT,CASSHRGNSGNTIYF
-,TRBJ1-1,-,TRBV5-4,TGTGCCAGCAGGCGCGAAGGGACAAGGAACACTGAAGCTTTCTTT,CASRREGTRNTEAFF
TRBD2,TRBJ2-7,-,TRBV5-1,TGCGCCAGCAGCATCCAAACTAGCGGGCCTTCCTACGAGCAGTACTTC,CASSIQTSGPSYEQYF
-,TRBJ1-1,-,TRBV30,TGTGCCTGGAGCCAGGGGACGAACACTGAAGCTTTCTTT,CAWSQGTNTEAFF
TRBD1,TRBJ1-1,-,TRBV5-6,TGTGCCAGCAGCTTGGTGGACAGGGCGACCCAGAGGACTGAAGCTTTCTTT,CASSLVDRATQRTEAFF
-,TRBJ1-2,-,TRBV5-1,TGCGCCAGCAGCTTGGGACAGAGCTATGGCTACACCTTC,CASSLGQSYGYTF
TRBD1,TRBJ1-4,-,TRBV5-6,TGTGCCAGCAGCTTGGGGACAGGGACATCAGAAAAACTGTTTTTT,CASSLGTGTSEKLFF
TRBD2,TRBJ2-5,-,TRBV5-4,TGTGCCAGCAGCACGGGACTAGCGGGTTACCCCCAAGAGACCCAGTACTTC,CASSTGLAGYPQETQYF
TRBD2,TRBJ2-3,-,TRBV27,TGTGCCAGCAGTTTATTCGGACTAGCGGGAACTAATACGCAGTATTTT,CASSLFGLAGTNTQYF
-,TRBJ1-5,-,TRBV19,TGTGCCAGTCGGTTGGGGAGAGAGTATCAGCCCCAGCATTTT,CASRLGREYQPQHF
-,TRBJ2-7,-,TRBV14,TGTGCCAGCAGCCGAAGGTACCGCAAAGCGGGTGCGTTTGGTGAGCAGTACTTC,CASSRRYRKAGAFGEQYF
TRBD2,TRBJ2-7,once,TRBV27,TGTGCCAGCAGTACCGGGGGTAGCGGGTACGAGCAGTACTTC,CASSTGGSGYEQYF
TRBD1,TRBJ2-7,-,TRBV7-3,TGTGCCAGCAGCCTCCGAGGGGGGCAGGGGGCCGTCTACGAGCAGTACTTC,CASSLRGGQGAVYEQYF
-,TRBJ2-7,-,TRBV19,TGTGCCAGTCGGGACGGGGGATACGAGCAGTACTTC,CASRDGGYEQYF
-,TRBJ2-1,-,TRBV5-4,TGTGCCAGCAGCTTGATTCCGCCACTATACTACAATGAGCAGTTCTTC,CASSLIPPLYYNEQFF
TRBD1,TRBJ2-1,-,TRBV19,TGTGCCAGTACCAAGGGCGTGCGACAGGGTAATGAGCAGTTCTTC,CASTKGVRQGNEQFF
TRBD1,TRBJ1-5,-,TRBV2,TGTGCCAGCAGGATGGGACAGTCTAATCAGCCCCAGCATTTT,CASRMGQSNQPQHF